The 30 T cell receptor beta chains below come from one sample, sequenced in a study of cytomegalovirus exposure and HLA in healthy donors. Method: immunoSEQ multiplex PCR; TCRdb's copy keeps in-frame clones and lacks some. Of about 110,000 clones in the sample, around 89% were seen once. The sequencing input was PBMCs. Every receptor here comes from a woman in her thirties in good health and CMV-seropositive.

The chain recombines TRBV20-1 with TRBJ1-2; a weak D match, TRBD1 (5 bases). Germline V gives CDR1 DFQATT, CDR2 SNEGSKA (reference sequence). This CDR3 has 11 residues. V was cut by 5 bases and J by 4 bases, with 8 bases left in between. DNA of the CDR3: TGCAGTGCTTTGGGACTCTATGGCTACACCTTC. It is translated as CSALGLYGYTF.

The rearrangement links TRBV7-9 to TRBJ1-4, with a possible D match to TRBD1 (5 bases). The germline gives CDR1 SEHNR, CDR2 FQNEAQ (reference sequence). This CDR3 is built from 15 residues. The V end lost 7 bases, the J end lost 7 bases, and 19 bases lay between the germline ends. The CDR3: CASTFVEQGGEKLFF. The CDR3 nucleotides read TGTGCCAGCACTTTCGTCGAGCAGGGAGGTGAAAAACTGTTTTTT.

The chain uses TRBV27 and TRBJ1-2; TRBD1 is a possible D gene (6 bases). Germline assignment: CDR1 MNHEY and CDR2 SMNVEV (reference sequence). The CDR3 is 14 amino acids. V was clipped by 3 bases and J by 6 bases, with 14 bases between them. The CDR3 DNA sequence: TGTGCCAGCAGTTTTGCGGGGGCGTGGAATGGCTACACCTTC. Protein: CASSFAGAWNGYTF.

This clone was detected only once. The chain is built from TRBV7-9 and TRBJ2-5; TRBD1 matches 7 bases. The V and J ends lost 8 bases and 4 bases, in that order; junction bases with no gene match: 10. CDR1 is SEHNR, CDR2 FQNEAQ, per germline (reference sequence). The CDR3 is 14 amino acids. CDR3 nucleotides: TGTGCCAGCGGTCTAGGGGGCTCGGCAGAGACCCAGTACTTC. Residues: CASGLGGSAETQYF. Full variable domain (rest looked up from reference TRBV7-9 and TRBJ2-5): DTGVSQNPRHKITKRGQNVTFRCDPISEHNRLYWYRQTLGQGPEFLTYFQNEAQLEKSRLLSDRFSAERPKGSFSTLEIQRTEQGDSAMYLCASGLGGSAETQYFGPGTRLLVL.

J is TRBJ2-3 and V is TRBV9, with D unclear. This CDR3 spans 12 amino acids. Germline loops: CDR1 SGDLS, CDR2 YYNGEE. The V and J ends lost 3 bases and 0 bases respectively, with 2 bases between them. The CDR3 sequence is CASSASTDTQYF. DNA of the CDR3: TGTGCCAGCAGCGCTAGCACAGATACGCAGTATTTT. Filled out from reference TRBV9 and TRBJ2-3, the complete variable domain reads DSGVTQTPKHLITATGQRVTLRCSPRSGDLSVYWYQQSLDQGLQFLIQYYNGEERAKGNILERFSAQQFPDLHSELNLSSLELGDSALYFCASSASTDTQYFGPGTRLTVL.

V usage is TRBV15 and J usage is TRBJ2-5, with TRBD2 identical over 10 bases. The CDR3 is 16 amino acids. Germline lookup yields CDR1 LNHNV and CDR2 YYDKDF (reference sequence). V was clipped by 3 bases and J by 2 bases; unmatched bases: 6. The CDR3 region is CATSSGASGSQETQYF. In DNA form, the CDR3 reads TGTGCCACCAGCAGCGGGGCTAGCGGGAGTCAAGAGACCCAGTACTTC.

The rearrangement links TRBV4-1 to TRBJ1-1, with D hard to call. Trimming left V 0 bases short and J 0 bases short, with 8 bases between. CDR1 and CDR2 (germline): MGHRA, YSYEKL. The CDR3 runs 15 residues. The DNA for the CDR3 is TGCGCCAGCAGCCAAGAGGGCCGTATGAACACTGAAGCTTTCTTT. It specifies CASSQEGRMNTEAFF.

The CDR3 region has the DNA TGTGCCAGCAGTGCGTCGCGAGCGGCCTACGAGCAGTACTTC. Its protein product is CASSASRAAYEQYF. The J gene is TRBJ2-7, the V gene TRBV6-6, with D possibly being TRBD2 (5 bases). The germline V gene encodes CDR1 MNHNY and CDR2 SVGAGI (reference sequence). This CDR3 is 14 amino acids long. V was trimmed by 5 bases and J by 2 bases, leaving 13 bases between them.

The rearrangement joins TRBV7-2 to TRBJ1-3; D is ambiguous. Trimming pared 1 base from V and 0 bases from J, leaving 7 bases between. CDR3 length: 15 amino acids. The germline V gene has CDR1 SGHTA and CDR2 FQGNSA. In DNA, the CDR3 is TGTGCCAGCAGCTTAGATTGGAGCTCTGGAAACACCATATATTTT. Translated, it gives CASSLDWSSGNTIYF.

This clone came up a few times. This chain joins TRBV5-6 and TRBJ2-6; D unresolved. Germline V gene lookup returns CDR1 SGHDT and CDR2 YYEEEE. V lost 2 bases and J lost 0, with 6 bases in between. This CDR3 region has 15 residues. Here the CDR3 DNA reads TGTGCCAGCAGCTTCGGTCCCTCTGGGGCCAACGTCCTGACTTTC. It specifies CASSFGPSGANVLTF.

The count of this clone is one. The rearrangement links TRBV5-6 to TRBJ1-2; 7 nucleotides agree with TRBD1. Germline loops: CDR1 SGHDT, CDR2 YYEEEE. V lost 4 bases, J lost 3 bases, and 6 bases stayed unmatched. The CDR3 runs to 14 residues. Here the CDR3 DNA reads TGTGCCAGCAGCCCAGGGGGTTCTGACTATGGCTACACCTTC. Its translation is CASSPGGSDYGYTF.

The J gene is TRBJ2-1, the V gene TRBV28; possible D gene TRBD1, 6 bases. V was pared by 4 bases and J by 8 bases, with 27 bases between. Germline V gene sequence: CDR1 MDHEN, CDR2 SYDVKM. The CDR3 contains 18 residues. The CDR3: CASSSDYAWGREMDEQFF. Here the CDR3 DNA reads TGTGCCAGCAGTTCAGACTACGCGTGGGGGCGCGAGATGGATGAGCAGTTCTTC.

The J gene is TRBJ2-2, the V gene TRBV11-2; D gene uncertain. Deletions cut 4 bases from V and 9 bases from J, with 15 bases between. The germline V gene encodes CDR1 SGHAT and CDR2 FQNNGV. CDR3 length equals 14 residues. The CDR3 coding sequence is TGTGCCAGCAGCTCCGTCAAACGAGTTCGGGAGCTGTTTTTT. It codes for CASSSVKRVRELFF.

The chain carries TRBV19 and TRBJ2-2; perhaps TRBD2 as D (6 bases). Germline CDR1 LNHDA, CDR2 SQIVND (reference sequence). Trimming shortened V by 7 bases and J by 0 bases, and 15 bases separated the two germline ends. This CDR3 contains 16 residues. CDR3 loop: CASTIAASSNTGELFF. The CDR3 DNA sequence: TGTGCCAGTACCATAGCGGCGTCATCGAACACCGGGGAGCTGTTTTTT.

V usage is TRBV7-2 and J usage is TRBJ2-7; no definite D call. CDR1 is SGHTA and CDR2 is FQGNSA in the germline V gene. The CDR3 runs 14 residues. The V gene lost 7 bases and the J gene lost 3 bases, with 16 bases spanning the gap. CDR3 sequence reads: CASTRGRDGYEQYF. In DNA form, the CDR3 reads TGTGCCAGCACCCGCGGCAGAGATGGCTACGAGCAGTACTTC.

This chain joins TRBV5-6 and TRBJ2-7, with TRBD1 matching 10 bases. V was clipped by 2 bases and J by 2 bases; unmatched bases: 7. This CDR3 region has 16 residues. Per germline, CDR1 SGHDT and CDR2 YYEEEE. In DNA, the CDR3 is TGTGCCAGCAGCTTATTTCCCGGGACAGGGGCCTACGAGCAGTACTTC. Translated, it gives CASSLFPGTGAYEQYF.

CDR3 sequence: CASSEGGPSGSSYEQYF. The CDR3, as DNA: TGTGCCAGCAGTGAAGGGGGCCCTAGCGGTAGCTCCTACGAGCAGTACTTC. V usage is TRBV6-1 and J usage is TRBJ2-7, with 7 bases aligning to TRBD2. The CDR3 extends over 17 amino acids. V lost 1 base and J lost 0; bases outside the gene matches: 9. Germline lookup yields CDR1 MNHNS and CDR2 SASEGT.

The chain has TRBV2 and TRBJ2-5, with D uncertain. Looked up from germline, CDR1 is SNHLY and CDR2 is FYNNEI. Trimming shortened V by 5 bases and J by 1 base, and 11 bases separated the two germline ends. This CDR3 has 14 residues. The chain's CDR3 is CASSPRRSQETQYF. In DNA form, the CDR3 reads TGTGCCAGCAGTCCTAGACGTTCCCAAGAGACCCAGTACTTC.

The chain couples TRBV4-1 to TRBJ2-1; the D gene is possibly TRBD2 (6 bases). The CDR3 is 13 amino acids. From germline, CDR1 is MGHRA and CDR2 YSYEKL. The germline V and J ends were trimmed by 1 base and 5 bases, with 6 bases remaining between them. This CDR3 reads CASSQAGDNEQFF. The CDR3 DNA reads TGCGCCAGCAGCCAAGCGGGGGACAATGAGCAGTTCTTC.

The V and J genes are TRBV6-1 and TRBJ2-7; D possibly corresponds to TRBD2 (5 bases). This CDR3 comprises 13 residues. Germline lookup yields CDR1 MNHNS and CDR2 SASEGT. The ends were cut back, 7 bases at V and 4 bases at J, with 14 bases in the middle. CDR3 sequence: CASNRETAYEQYF. The CDR3 DNA follows: TGTGCCAGCAATCGGGAAACGGCTTACGAGCAGTACTTC.

The chain carries TRBV2 and TRBJ2-1, with 11 bases aligning to TRBD2. From germline, CDR1 is SNHLY and CDR2 FYNNEI. V trimming: 5 bases; J trimming: 4 bases; junction bases outside the gene matches: 4. The CDR3 is 15 residues long. The CDR3 sequence is CASSPTSGGYNEQFF. The DNA for the CDR3 is TGTGCCAGCAGTCCAACTAGCGGGGGTTACAATGAGCAGTTCTTC. The full variable domain, its missing parts supplied by reference TRBV2 and TRBJ2-1, is EPEVTQTPSHQVTQMGQEVILRCVPISNHLYFYWYRQILGQKVEFLVSFYNNEISEKSEIFDDQFSVERPDGSNFTLKIRSTKLEDSAMYFCASSPTSGGYNEQFFGPGTRLTVL.

This clone was seen more than once but under ten times. The chain has TRBV27 and TRBJ1-5; tentative D call: TRBD1 (6 bases). Germline CDR1 MNHEY, CDR2 SMNVEV (reference sequence). This CDR3 is 13 amino acids long. Trimming shortened V by 8 bases and J by 8 bases, and 16 bases separated the two germline ends. CDR3 protein: CASAPGAREPQHF. The CDR3 nucleotides are TGTGCCAGCGCCCCAGGGGCTAGAGAGCCCCAGCATTTT.

The chain has TRBV30 and TRBJ1-2; no reliable D call. The V gene's germline CDR1 is GTSNPN and CDR2 SVGIG (reference sequence). The CDR3 covers 15 residues. V was shortened by 0 bases and J by 0 bases, with 11 bases between the two germline ends. This CDR3 reads CAWSVQYLSNYGYTF. The CDR3 DNA reads as TGTGCCTGGAGTGTACAGTACTTATCTAACTATGGCTACACCTTC.

The gene calls are TRBV28 and TRBJ1-5; 10 nucleotides line up with TRBD1. Germline-derived CDR1 and CDR2 are MDHEN and SYDVKM. V gave up 3 bases and J gave up 8 bases; unmatched junction bases: 7. The CDR3 is 15 amino acids. DNA for the CDR3: TGTGCCAGCAGTTTGGGGACAGGGGAGTTGAAGCCCCAGCATTTT. The encoded protein is CASSLGTGELKPQHF. The complete variable domain, with remaining parts taken from reference TRBV28 and TRBJ1-5, reads DVKVTQSSRYLVKRTGEKVFLECVQDMDHENMFWYRQDPGLGLRLIYFSYDVKMKEKGDIPEGYSVSREKKERFSLILESASTNQTSMYLCASSLGTGELKPQHFGDGTRLSIL.

This chain links TRBV18 with TRBJ2-1, with 11 nucleotides matching TRBD2. V lost 6 bases and J lost 6; bases outside the gene matches: 7. The CDR3 loop spans 15 amino acids. Germline lookup yields CDR1 KGHSH and CDR2 LQKENI. The CDR3 reads CASSPLAGGGNEQFF. CDR3 sequence (DNA): TGTGCCAGCTCCCCGCTAGCGGGAGGAGGCAATGAGCAGTTCTTC.

The chain employs TRBV6-6 and TRBJ2-7; D remains unclear. This CDR3 spans 11 amino acids. V was pared by 7 bases and J by 3 bases, with 7 bases between. Germline loops: CDR1 MNHNY, CDR2 SVGAGI (reference sequence). The CDR3 sequence: CASTADYEQYF. CDR3 nucleotide sequence: TGTGCCAGCACCGCGGACTACGAGCAGTACTTC.

The rearrangement uses TRBV6-6 and TRBJ2-2; 8 bases align to TRBD1. The V and J ends lost 0 bases and 7 bases, in that order; junction bases with no gene match: 4. This CDR3 has 15 residues. From germline, CDR1 is MNHNY and CDR2 SVGAGI (reference sequence). CDR3: CASSYSGRGLGELFF. The CDR3 DNA reads as TGTGCCAGCAGTTACTCCGGCAGGGGGCTCGGGGAGCTGTTTTTT.

V is TRBV5-1 and J is TRBJ2-2; D not resolved. The V and J ends lost 0 bases and 0 bases respectively, with 6 bases between them. The CDR3 loop spans 15 amino acids. Germline V gene sequence: CDR1 SGHRS, CDR2 YFSETQ. The CDR3: CASSLGDPNTGELFF. For the CDR3, the DNA is TGCGCCAGCAGCTTGGGCGATCCGAACACCGGGGAGCTGTTTTTT. The full variable domain, completed using reference TRBV5-1 and TRBJ2-2, is KAGVTQTPRYLIKTRGQQVTLSCSPISGHRSVSWYQQTPGQGLQFLFEYFSETQRNKGNFPGRFSGRQFSNSRSEMNVSTLELGDSALYLCASSLGDPNTGELFFGEGSRLTVL.

The chain joins TRBV7-9 to TRBJ1-2; D ambiguous. Between the trimmed V and J ends, which lost 4 bases and 3 bases, there was a span of 3 bases. Germline V lookup: CDR1 SEHNR, CDR2 FQNEAQ (reference sequence). This CDR3 comprises 11 residues. The CDR3 region has the DNA TGTGCCAGCAGCTCGGACTATGGCTACACCTTC. Its protein is CASSSDYGYTF.

A single count supports this clone. The chain links TRBV27 to TRBJ2-5, with 9 bases lining up with TRBD1. The ends lost 11 bases at V and 4 bases at J; junction bases unmatched: 14. The CDR3 sequence is 15 residues long. From germline, CDR1 is MNHEY and CDR2 SMNVEV (reference sequence). CDR3 amino acids: CAFKIGTGRIETQYF. CDR3 bases: TGTGCCTTCAAGATCGGGACAGGGAGAATAGAGACCCAGTACTTC.